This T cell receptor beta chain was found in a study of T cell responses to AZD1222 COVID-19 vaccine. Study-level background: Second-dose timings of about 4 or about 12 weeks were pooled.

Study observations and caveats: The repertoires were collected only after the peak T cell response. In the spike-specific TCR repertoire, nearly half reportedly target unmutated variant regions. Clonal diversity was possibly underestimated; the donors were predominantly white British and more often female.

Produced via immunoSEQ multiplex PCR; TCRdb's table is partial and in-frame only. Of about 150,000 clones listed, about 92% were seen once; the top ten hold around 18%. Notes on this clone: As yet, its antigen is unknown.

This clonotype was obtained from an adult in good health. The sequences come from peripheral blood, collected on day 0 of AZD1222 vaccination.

The CDR3 spells CASIASSGNTIYF. The CDR3 DNA reads TGTGCCAGCATCGCGAGCTCTGGAAACACCATATATTTT. This chain uses TRBV27 with TRBJ1-3; D is unresolved. The V gene's germline CDR1 is MNHEY and CDR2 SMNVEV (reference sequence). Trimming left V 7 bases short and J 0 bases short, with 7 bases between. The CDR3 length is 13 residues.